A single sample is the source of the 2 T cell receptor beta chains below, sequenced in a study of radiotherapy plus CTLA-4 blockade in lung cancer. Only in-frame clones appear in the TCRdb table, and some are missing; sequencing was by immunoSEQ multiplex PCR. Of 60,000 to 85,000 clones listed, around 84% are singletons. This material consisted of peripheral blood, taken from a patient treated with radiotherapy plus ipilimumab. The receptor set was obtained from a human donor with non-small cell lung cancer who had stable disease on radiotherapy plus ipilimumab.

The chain is built from TRBV19 and TRBJ1-1; D might be TRBD1 (5 bases). The CDR3 sequence is 13 residues long. Trimming stripped 5 bases from V and 4 bases from J, with 11 bases between. Germline V gene data show CDR1 as LNHDA and CDR2 as SQIVND (reference sequence). As DNA, the CDR3 is TGTGCCAGTAGTGAACTGGGGGGCACTGAAGCTTTCTTT. Translation: CASSELGGTEAFF.

The gene calls are TRBV5-1 and TRBJ2-7; TRBD1 is a possible D gene (6 bases). Deletions cut 4 bases from V and 6 bases from J, with 14 bases between. The CDR3 is 13 residues long. CDR1 and CDR2 from the germline V gene are SGHRS and YFSETQ. The CDR3, as DNA: TGCGCCAGCAGCCCCCAGGGGTCCCGCGAGCAGTACTTC. Translation: CASSPQGSREQYF. Variable domain in full (rest from reference TRBV5-1 and TRBJ2-7): KAGVTQTPRYLIKTRGQQVTLSCSPISGHRSVSWYQQTPGQGLQFLFEYFSETQRNKGNFPGRFSGRQFSNSRSEMNVSTLELGDSALYLCASSPQGSREQYFGPGTRLTVT.